These 22 T cell receptor beta chains came from one sample sequenced in a study of Ad26.COV2.S vaccination and SARS-CoV-2 variants. TCRdb keeps only in-frame clones here, not all; method: immunoSEQ multiplex PCR. The repertoire has 300,000 to 450,000 clones, around 90% of them found once; the top ten carry roughly 3.9%. The specimen was peripheral blood, collected after recovery from COVID-19. The origin of the receptors is a human donor who had recovered from COVID-19.

The V call is TRBV12-3 or TRBV12-4, the J call TRBJ2-7; D call uncertain. The V end lost 6 bases, the J end lost 6 bases, and 12 bases lay between the germline ends. CDR3 length: 12 amino acids. In DNA form, the CDR3 reads TGTGCCAGCAGAAACGAAGCGCTCGAGCAGTACTTC. It codes for CASRNEALEQYF.

V is TRBV12-3 or TRBV12-4 and J is TRBJ1-1; 7 nucleotides agree with TRBD1. V was clipped by 7 bases and J by 10 bases; unmatched bases: 6. This CDR3 has 11 amino acids. The CDR3 region has the DNA TGTGCCAGCACCCGGGGACAGCGAGCTTTCTTT. It codes for CASTRGQRAFF.

The chain combines TRBV7-9 with TRBJ1-1; D possibly corresponds to TRBD1 (5 bases). V shed 5 bases and J shed 6 bases, with 19 bases lying between them. This CDR3 has 15 residues. The germline gives CDR1 SEHNR, CDR2 FQNEAQ (reference sequence). CDR3 in amino acids: CASSPGPGGRAEAFF. The CDR3 DNA reads as TGTGCCAGCAGCCCAGGGCCGGGAGGTAGGGCTGAAGCTTTCTTT.

The V call is TRBV5-6, the J call TRBJ2-2, with D unresolved. Germline CDR1 is SGHDT and CDR2 is YYEEEE. This CDR3 is built from 13 residues. V was trimmed by 1 base and J by 7 bases, leaving 8 bases between them. CDR3 DNA sequence: TGTGCCAGCAGCTTGAGACGAATCGGGGAGCTGTTTTTT. Translating gives CASSLRRIGELFF. Complete variable domain (other parts from reference TRBV5-6 and TRBJ2-2): DAGVTQSPTHLIKTRGQQVTLRCSPKSGHDTVSWYQQALGQGPQFIFQYYEEEERQRGNFPDRFSGHQFPNYSSELNVNALLLGDSALYLCASSLRRIGELFFGEGSRLTVL.

V is TRBV19 and J is TRBJ2-7; unclear D gene. Germline-derived CDR1 and CDR2 are LNHDA and SQIVND (reference sequence). The germline V and J ends were trimmed by 6 bases and 2 bases, with 17 bases remaining between them. CDR3 length: 15 residues. The CDR3 loop is CASSKVALETYEQYF. The CDR3, as DNA: TGTGCCAGTAGCAAGGTTGCACTCGAAACCTACGAGCAGTACTTC.

The chain employs TRBV7-9 and TRBJ2-5, with D perhaps TRBD1 or TRBD2 (5 bases each). This CDR3 spans 16 amino acids. V gave up 5 bases and J gave up 0 bases, with 16 bases separating them. From germline, CDR1 is SEHNR and CDR2 FQNEAQ (reference sequence). The CDR3 is CASSPTPGTYQETQYF. The DNA of the CDR3 is TGTGCCAGCAGCCCAACACCAGGGACGTACCAAGAGACCCAGTACTTC.

The count of this clone is one. The CDR3 region is CASTVPGLARETQYF. Here the CDR3 DNA reads TGTGCCAGCACCGTCCCGGGACTAGCAAGAGAGACCCAGTACTTC. This chain joins TRBV2 and TRBJ2-5; 9 bases agree with TRBD2. The CDR3 covers 15 residues. CDR1 and CDR2 (germline): SNHLY, FYNNEI. Germline trimming cut 7 bases from V and 4 bases from J; bases unmatched to any gene: 10.

V usage is TRBV19 and J usage is TRBJ1-5; TRBD1 might be the D (5 bases). The CDR3 has 13 amino acids. CDR1 is LNHDA, CDR2 SQIVND, per germline (reference sequence). V lost 5 bases and J 4 bases, leaving 9 bases between the germline ends. This chain's CDR3 is CASSDSSNQPQHF. The CDR3 coding sequence is TGTGCCAGTAGTGACAGTTCAAATCAGCCCCAGCATTTT.

V and J are TRBV7-2 and TRBJ2-1, with a tentative D call TRBD2 (5 bases). The V end lost 8 bases, the J end lost 5 bases, and 19 bases lay between the germline ends. From germline, CDR1 is SGHTA and CDR2 FQGNSA. The CDR3 sequence is 15 residues long. The CDR3 bases are TGTGCCAGCGCCGGGTCTTTGGTGACTAACAATGAGCAGTTCTTC. This gives the protein CASAGSLVTNNEQFF.

The chain recombines TRBV10-2 with TRBJ2-5, with 8 nucleotides matching TRBD2. From germline, CDR1 is WSHSY and CDR2 SAAADI. The CDR3 totals 15 residues. V dropped 3 bases and J dropped 6; count of bases not matched to a gene: 9. The CDR3 DNA sequence: TGCGCCAGCAGTGAATCCAGCGGGGGCGCGCAGACCCAGTACTTC. Its protein is CASSESSGGAQTQYF.

A word on this clone: The identical CDR3 is also encoded by other nucleotide sequences in the sample. V is TRBV3-1 (or the pseudogene TRBV3-2) and J is TRBJ2-3; D might be TRBD2 (7 bases). The V gene's germline CDR1 is LGHDT and CDR2 YNNKEL (reference sequence). Deletions cut 3 bases from V and 2 bases from J, with 9 bases between. This CDR3 spans 14 amino acids. CDR3 region: CASSHGGPTDTQYF. CDR3 nucleotides: TGTGCCAGCAGCCACGGGGGGCCCACAGATACGCAGTATTTT.

The chain links TRBV3-1 (or the pseudogene TRBV3-2) to TRBJ2-5; D is perhaps TRBD1 or TRBD2 (5 bases each). V shed 1 base and J shed 5 bases, with 14 bases lying between them. CDR1 is LGHDT, CDR2 YNNKEL, per germline (reference sequence). The CDR3 contains 15 residues. The CDR3 here is CASSQGERGGETQYF. The CDR3 DNA reads TGTGCCAGCAGCCAAGGGGAACGGGGCGGGGAGACCCAGTACTTC.

The V call is TRBV2, the J call TRBJ1-2; D perhaps matches TRBD1 (6 bases). CDR1 SNHLY and CDR2 FYNNEI come from the germline V gene. The CDR3 length is 15 residues. Trimming shortened V by 4 bases and J by 4 bases, and 16 bases separated the two germline ends. The CDR3 protein is CASSGRGGISYGYTF. The CDR3 DNA is TGTGCCAGCAGTGGCCGCGGGGGCATAAGCTATGGCTACACCTTC. Variable domain in full (rest from reference TRBV2 and TRBJ1-2): EPEVTQTPSHQVTQMGQEVILRCVPISNHLYFYWYRQILGQKVEFLVSFYNNEISEKSEIFDDQFSVERPDGSNFTLKIRSTKLEDSAMYFCASSGRGGISYGYTFGSGTRLTVV.

V usage is TRBV7-9 and J usage is TRBJ1-5; TRBD1 might be the D (5 bases). V was cut by 2 bases and J by 7 bases, with 12 bases left in between. Germline loops: CDR1 SEHNR, CDR2 FQNEAQ (reference sequence). This CDR3 region has 14 residues. CDR3 protein: CASSLQDSGQPQHF. CDR3 in DNA: TGTGCCAGCAGCTTACAAGACAGCGGCCAGCCCCAGCATTTT. The full variable domain, with the rest looked up from reference TRBV7-9 and TRBJ1-5, is DTGVSQNPRHKITKRGQNVTFRCDPISEHNRLYWYRQTLGQGPEFLTYFQNEAQLEKSRLLSDRFSAERPKGSFSTLEIQRTEQGDSAMYLCASSLQDSGQPQHFGDGTRLSIL.

The J gene is TRBJ1-2, the V gene TRBV4-3; 7 bases are a match to TRBD1. In germline, CDR1 is LGHNA, CDR2 YSLEER. This CDR3 region has 13 residues. The V segment lost 3 bases and the J segment 7 bases; nucleotides outside the gene matches: 5. The CDR3 protein is CASSQTGLGGYTF. In DNA form, the CDR3 reads TGCGCCAGCAGCCAGACAGGGTTGGGTGGCTACACCTTC.

The J gene is TRBJ2-1, the V gene TRBV5-1; TRBD2 matches 9 bases. V shed 3 bases, J shed 10 bases, and the junction held 2 bases outside the gene matches. The CDR3 is 12 amino acids. CDR1 SGHRS and CDR2 YFSETQ come from the germline V gene. CDR3 residues: CASSSLAGEQFF. The DNA for the CDR3 is TGCGCCAGCAGCTCCCTAGCGGGGGAGCAGTTCTTC.

The chain has TRBV12-3 or TRBV12-4 and TRBJ1-5; D is possibly TRBD1 (6 bases). CDR3 length: 13 residues. V lost 6 bases and J 6 bases, leaving 12 bases between the germline ends. The CDR3 bases are TGTGCCAGCAGAGGGACACAGAGTCAGCCCCAGCATTTT. It translates to CASRGTQSQPQHF.

V usage is TRBV4-1 and J usage is TRBJ2-3; tentatively, D is TRBD1 (7 bases). V was shortened by 1 base and J by 5 bases, with 19 bases between the two germline ends. This CDR3 is 17 amino acids long. CDR1 and CDR2 (germline): MGHRA, YSYEKL. CDR3 region: CASSQAPGGGWGDTQYF. The CDR3 DNA follows: TGCGCCAGCAGCCAAGCCCCTGGAGGGGGCTGGGGAGATACGCAGTATTTT.

The J gene is TRBJ2-5, the V gene TRBV6-5; D remains unclear. CDR1 and CDR2 from the germline V gene are MNHEY and SVGAGI. The CDR3 length is 15 residues. Trimming took 3 bases from V and 5 from J, leaving 16 bases between them. The CDR3 sequence is CASSYIQSPKETQYF. The DNA for the CDR3 is TGTGCCAGCAGTTATATCCAGTCCCCGAAGGAGACCCAGTACTTC.

The chain recombines TRBV9 with TRBJ1-1, with D unresolved. V lost 4 bases to trimming and J lost 1 base, with 5 bases between them. This CDR3 has 12 residues. Germline CDR1 is SGDLS and CDR2 is YYNGEE. The chain's CDR3 is CASSKQNTEAFF. CDR3 nucleotide sequence: TGTGCCAGCAGCAAACAGAACACTGAAGCTTTCTTT.

The chain links TRBV6-5 to TRBJ2-3; D unclear. The length of the CDR3 is 13 residues. In germline, CDR1 is MNHEY, CDR2 SVGAGI. The V and J ends lost 7 bases and 1 base respectively, with 9 bases between them. The CDR3 reads CASTPVGTDTQYF. CDR3 DNA sequence: TGTGCCAGCACCCCGGTAGGCACAGATACGCAGTATTTT.

The rearrangement uses TRBV2 and TRBJ2-5, with D tentatively TRBD2 (5 bases). Deletions cut 6 bases from V and 7 bases from J, with 24 bases between. This CDR3 is 16 amino acids long. The germline V gene has CDR1 SNHLY and CDR2 FYNNEI. This CDR3 is CASSPPAVGGVGTQYF. The CDR3 region has the DNA TGTGCCAGCAGCCCCCCAGCGGTTGGCGGCGTGGGGACCCAGTACTTC.